This TCR beta chain stems from a study of blood T cell repertoires in COVID-19. Study as a whole: There were acute and convalescent COVID-19 samples, and they came from the United States, Italy and Spain. PBMCs, B-cell-depleted T cells, or T cells were the source of the cDNA or gDNA that made up the material.

The data were produced by immunoSEQ multiplex PCR, yet TCRdb's version contains in-frame clones alone and is incomplete. The data hold 100,000 to 150,000 clones, with roughly four fifths observed a single time. The CDR3 spans 14 residues. The germline CDR1 and CDR2 sequences are LNHDA and SQIVND (reference sequence). V gave up 8 bases and J gave up 6 bases; unmatched junction bases: 7. The sequence was collected from a middle-aged man with active or convalescent COVID-19. V and J are TRBV19 and TRBJ2-1, with TRBD1 matching 10 bases. Source material: peripheral blood. Here the CDR3 reads CASSGTGVGNEQFF. The CDR3, as DNA: TGTGCCAGTTCCGGGACAGGGGTGGGCAATGAGCAGTTCTTC.